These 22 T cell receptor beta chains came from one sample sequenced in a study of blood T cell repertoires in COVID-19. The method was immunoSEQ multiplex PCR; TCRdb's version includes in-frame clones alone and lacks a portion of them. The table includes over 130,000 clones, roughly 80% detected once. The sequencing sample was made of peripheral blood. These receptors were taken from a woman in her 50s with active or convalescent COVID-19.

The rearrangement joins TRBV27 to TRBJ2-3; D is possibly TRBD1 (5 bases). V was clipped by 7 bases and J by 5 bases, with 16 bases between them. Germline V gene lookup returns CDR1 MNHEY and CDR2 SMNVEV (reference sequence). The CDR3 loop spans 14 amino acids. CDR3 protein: CASTDAGYGDTQYF. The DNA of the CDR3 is TGTGCCAGCACCGACGCAGGGTACGGAGATACGCAGTATTTT.

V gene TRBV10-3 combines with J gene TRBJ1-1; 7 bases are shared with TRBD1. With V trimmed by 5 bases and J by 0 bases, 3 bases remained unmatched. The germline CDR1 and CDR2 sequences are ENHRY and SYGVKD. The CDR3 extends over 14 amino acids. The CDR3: CAISRDRMNTEAFF. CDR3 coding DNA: TGTGCCATCAGTAGGGACAGAATGAACACTGAAGCTTTCTTT.

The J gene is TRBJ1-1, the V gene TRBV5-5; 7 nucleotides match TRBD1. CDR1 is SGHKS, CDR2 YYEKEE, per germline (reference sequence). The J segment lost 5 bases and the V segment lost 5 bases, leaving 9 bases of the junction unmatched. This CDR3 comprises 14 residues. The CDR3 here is CASRLNRGETEAFF. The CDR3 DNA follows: TGTGCCAGCAGACTCAACAGGGGTGAAACTGAAGCTTTCTTT.

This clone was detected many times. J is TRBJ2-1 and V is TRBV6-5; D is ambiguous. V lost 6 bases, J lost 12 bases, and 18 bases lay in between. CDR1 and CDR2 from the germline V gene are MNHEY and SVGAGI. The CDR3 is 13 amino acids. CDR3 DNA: TGTGCCAGCAGCATCGCCGACCGTGGGCGGCAGTTCTTC. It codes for CASSIADRGRQFF.

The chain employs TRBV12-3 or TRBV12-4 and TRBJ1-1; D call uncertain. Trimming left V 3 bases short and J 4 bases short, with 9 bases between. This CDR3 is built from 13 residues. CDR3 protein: CASSFSGFTEAFF. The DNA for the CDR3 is TGTGCCAGCAGTTTTTCGGGGTTCACTGAAGCTTTCTTT.

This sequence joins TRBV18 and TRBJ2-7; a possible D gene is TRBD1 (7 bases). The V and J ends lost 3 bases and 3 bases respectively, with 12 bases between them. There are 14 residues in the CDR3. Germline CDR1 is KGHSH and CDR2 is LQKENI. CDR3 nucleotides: TGTGCCAGCTCACCCGGGGGACAGAGCTACGAGCAGTACTTC. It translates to CASSPGGQSYEQYF.

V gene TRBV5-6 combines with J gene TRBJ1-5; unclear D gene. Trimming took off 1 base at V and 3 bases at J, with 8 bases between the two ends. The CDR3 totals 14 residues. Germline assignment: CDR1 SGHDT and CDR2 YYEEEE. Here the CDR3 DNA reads TGTGCCAGCAGCTTGACGGGGATCAATCAGCCCCAGCATTTT. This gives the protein CASSLTGINQPQHF.

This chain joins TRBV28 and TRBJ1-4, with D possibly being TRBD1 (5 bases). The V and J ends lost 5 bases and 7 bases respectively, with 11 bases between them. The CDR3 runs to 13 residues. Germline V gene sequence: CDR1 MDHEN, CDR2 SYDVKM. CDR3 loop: CASSNSQGEKLFF. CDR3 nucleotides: TGTGCCAGCAGTAACTCTCAGGGTGAAAAACTGTTTTTT.

The CDR3 DNA is TGTGCCAGTAGTATTCAGGGCCTCGGGGGGAAAGATACGCAGTATTTT. Residues: CASSIQGLGGKDTQYF. The chain employs TRBV19 and TRBJ2-3, with 7 bases matching TRBD2. CDR1 and CDR2 (germline): LNHDA, SQIVND (reference sequence). The J segment lost 5 bases and the V segment lost 3 bases, leaving 11 bases of the junction unmatched. The CDR3 sequence is 16 residues long.

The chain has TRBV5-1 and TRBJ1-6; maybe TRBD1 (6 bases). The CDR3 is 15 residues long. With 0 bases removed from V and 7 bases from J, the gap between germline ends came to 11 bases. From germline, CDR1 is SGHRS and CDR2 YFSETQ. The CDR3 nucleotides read TGCGCCAGCAGCTTGGGAGGGGGGGAAAATTCACCCCTCCACTTT. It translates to CASSLGGGENSPLHF.

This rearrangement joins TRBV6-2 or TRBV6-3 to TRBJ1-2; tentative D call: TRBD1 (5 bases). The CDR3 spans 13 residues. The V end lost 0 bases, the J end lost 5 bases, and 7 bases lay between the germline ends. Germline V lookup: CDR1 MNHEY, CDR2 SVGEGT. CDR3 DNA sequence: TGTGCCAGCAGTTACTCTGGGGCTTATGGCTACACCTTC. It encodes CASSYSGAYGYTF.

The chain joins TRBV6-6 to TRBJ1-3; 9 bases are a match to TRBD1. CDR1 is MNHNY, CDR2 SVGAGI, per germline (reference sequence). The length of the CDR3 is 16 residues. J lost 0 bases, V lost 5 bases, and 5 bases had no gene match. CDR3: CASSRGQGSSGNTIYF. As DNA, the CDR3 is TGTGCCAGCAGTCGAGGACAGGGGAGCTCTGGAAACACCATATATTTT.

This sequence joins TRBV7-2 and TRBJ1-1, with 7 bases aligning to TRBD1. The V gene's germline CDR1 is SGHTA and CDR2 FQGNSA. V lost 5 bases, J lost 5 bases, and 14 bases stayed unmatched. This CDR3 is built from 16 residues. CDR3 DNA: TGTGCCAGCAGCCCGTCCCCAAGGGGGCCGGGGACTGAAGCTTTCTTT. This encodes CASSPSPRGPGTEAFF.

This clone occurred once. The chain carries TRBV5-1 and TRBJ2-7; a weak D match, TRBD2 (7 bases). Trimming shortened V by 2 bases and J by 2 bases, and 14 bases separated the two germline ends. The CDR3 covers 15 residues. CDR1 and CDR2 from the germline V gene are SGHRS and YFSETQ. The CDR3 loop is CASSLSTGGPYEQYF. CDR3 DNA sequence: TGCGCCAGCAGCTTATCGACGGGGGGCCCCTACGAGCAGTACTTC.

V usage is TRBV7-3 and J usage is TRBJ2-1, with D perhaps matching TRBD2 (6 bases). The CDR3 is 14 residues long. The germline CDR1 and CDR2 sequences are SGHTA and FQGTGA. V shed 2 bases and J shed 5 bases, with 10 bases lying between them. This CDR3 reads CASSLAGWNNEQFF. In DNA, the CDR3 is TGTGCCAGCAGCTTAGCGGGGTGGAACAATGAGCAGTTCTTC.

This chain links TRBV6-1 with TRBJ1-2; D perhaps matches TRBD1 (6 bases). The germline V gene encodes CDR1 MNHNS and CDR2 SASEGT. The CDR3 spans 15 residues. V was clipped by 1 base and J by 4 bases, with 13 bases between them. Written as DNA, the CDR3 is TGTGCCAGCAGTGAAGGTGGGGGGGCCGCCTATGGCTACACCTTC. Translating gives CASSEGGGAAYGYTF.

Here the CDR3 DNA reads TGCAGCGTTGACGGGATTAACTATGGCTACACCTTC. It translates to CSVDGINYGYTF. The chain couples TRBV29-1 to TRBJ1-2, with D unclear. Germline CDR1 SQVTM, CDR2 ANQGSEA. Trimming left V 3 bases short and J 1 base short, with 6 bases between. CDR3 length: 12 amino acids.

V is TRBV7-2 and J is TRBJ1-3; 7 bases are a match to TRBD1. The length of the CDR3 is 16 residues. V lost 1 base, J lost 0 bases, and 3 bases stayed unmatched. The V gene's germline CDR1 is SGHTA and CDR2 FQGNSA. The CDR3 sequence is CASSLGDSRSGNTIYF. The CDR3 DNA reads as TGTGCCAGCAGCTTAGGGGACAGTCGCTCTGGAAACACCATATATTTT.

CDR3: CASSSDRGPQETQYF. The CDR3 nucleotides are TGTGCCAGCAGCTCTGACAGGGGCCCACAAGAGACCCAGTACTTC. The chain recombines TRBV7-2 with TRBJ2-5; 8 bases line up with TRBD1. The J segment lost 2 bases and the V segment lost 4 bases, leaving 6 bases of the junction unmatched. In germline, CDR1 is SGHTA, CDR2 FQGNSA. CDR3 length: 15 amino acids.

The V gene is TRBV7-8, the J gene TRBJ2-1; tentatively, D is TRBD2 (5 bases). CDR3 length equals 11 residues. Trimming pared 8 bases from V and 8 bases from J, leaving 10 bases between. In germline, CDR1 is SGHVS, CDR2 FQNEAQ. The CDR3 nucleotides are TGTGCCAGCGGGAGAGGGTATGAGCAGTTCTTC. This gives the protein CASGRGYEQFF.

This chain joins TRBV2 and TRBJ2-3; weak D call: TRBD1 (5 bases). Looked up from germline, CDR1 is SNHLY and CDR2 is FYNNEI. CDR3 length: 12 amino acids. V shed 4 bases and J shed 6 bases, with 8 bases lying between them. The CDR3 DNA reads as TGTGCCAGCAGTGGTTCAGGGGATACGCAGTATTTT. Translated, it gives CASSGSGDTQYF.

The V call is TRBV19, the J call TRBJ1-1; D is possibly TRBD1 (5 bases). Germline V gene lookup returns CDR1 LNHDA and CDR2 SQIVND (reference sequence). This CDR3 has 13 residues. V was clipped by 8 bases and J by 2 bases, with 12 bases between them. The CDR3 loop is CASSKGINTEAFF. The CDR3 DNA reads TGTGCCAGTTCAAAGGGGATTAACACTGAAGCTTTCTTT.